This TCR beta chain emerged from a study of cytomegalovirus exposure and HLA in healthy donors. Study at large: From HLA-typed donors, an early data release held roughly 80 million unique TCRs.

CDR3 length: 16 amino acids. The V and J ends lost 4 bases and 1 base, in that order; junction bases with no gene match: 7. CDR1 and CDR2 from the germline V gene are MNHEY and SVGAGI. Researchers ran the PCR with 60 Vbeta and 13 Jbeta primers. In the original workflow: An analysis that came later counted some 80 million unique TCR beta chains, approximately 10 million shared. This table comes from immunoSEQ multiplex PCR, and its TCRdb copy is limited to in-frame clones, with some not included. That table is the source of V, J and clone size, and D and trimming were worked out from the DNA. This repertoire shows about 210,000 clones, around 80% found once; its top ten account for about 6%. In its sample, this clone was seen a few times. The target antigen is unknown. General study points: With later analysis, a missense DCLRE1C variant became linked to TCR beta V- and J-gene trimming. What was likely a sequencing artifact was a cluster of highly shared sequence variants.

This TCR came from a man in his forties in good health and CMV-seropositive. The chain carries TRBV6-5 and TRBJ1-3; 7 nucleotides agree with TRBD1. The source material was PBMCs. CDR3 bases: TGTGCCAGCAGTTTGGGGACAGCATTATCTGGAAACACCATATATTTT. It encodes CASSLGTALSGNTIYF.